This entry concerns a single T cell receptor beta chain. Its specificity is not known. These data belong to a study of graft-versus-host responses after intestinal transplantation. For the study at large: The whole recipient group had anti-thymocyte globulin induction followed by tacrolimus and steroids for roughly three years.

TCRdb's copy holds only in-frame clones and misses some; the assay was immunoSEQ multiplex PCR. In the table there are roughly 110,000 clones, approximately 88% of which are singletons. Study results and caveats: An association linked early post-transplant HvG declines with peak circulating GvH clone levels.

The CDR3 is 17 amino acids. Germline V gene data show CDR1 as ENHRY and CDR2 as SYGVKD. J gave up 4 bases and V 4 bases, and 9 bases lay outside the gene matches. The receptor was isolated from a human donor who was the organ donor for an intestinal transplant. The material sequenced was unstimulated CD4+ T cells sorted from spleen or lymph node cells, taken before transplant. This sequence joins TRBV10-3 and TRBJ1-6; 8 nucleotides line up with TRBD1. CDR3 in DNA: TGTGCCATCAGTGTGTCGAGACAGGGGACGTATAATTCACCCCTCCACTTT. Residues: CAISVSRQGTYNSPLHF.